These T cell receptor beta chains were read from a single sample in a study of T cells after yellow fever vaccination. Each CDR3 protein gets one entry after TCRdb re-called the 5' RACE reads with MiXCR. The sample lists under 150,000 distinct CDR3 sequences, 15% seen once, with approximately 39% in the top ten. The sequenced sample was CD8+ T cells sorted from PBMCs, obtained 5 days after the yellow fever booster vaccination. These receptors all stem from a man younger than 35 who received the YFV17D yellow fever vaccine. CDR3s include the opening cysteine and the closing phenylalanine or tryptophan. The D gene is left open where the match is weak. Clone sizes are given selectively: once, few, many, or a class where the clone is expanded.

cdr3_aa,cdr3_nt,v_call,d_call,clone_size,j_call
CASSPRGSNQPQHF,TGTGCCAGCAGCCCCAGGGGTAGCAATCAGCCCCAGCATTTT,TRBV3-1,-,-,TRBJ1-5
CSADHGDTGELFF,TGCAGCGCTGACCATGGGGATACCGGGGAGCTGTTTTTT,TRBV29-1,-,-,TRBJ2-2
CASSEISSEGRETQYF,TGCGCCAGCAGTGAGATCTCTTCAGAGGGCAGGGAGACCCAGTACTTC,TRBV10-2,-,once,TRBJ2-5
CASSLVWGAGTDTQYF,TGCGCCAGCAGCTTGGTGTGGGGGGCCGGCACAGATACGCAGTATTTT,TRBV5-1,-,many,TRBJ2-3
CASSVGGTSTDTQYF,TGTGCCAGCAGCGTAGGGGGGACTAGCACAGATACGCAGTATTTT,TRBV7-3,-,many,TRBJ2-3
CASSLVGGYEQYF,TGTGCCAGCAGCTTGGTCGGCGGCTACGAGCAGTACTTC,TRBV5-5,-,few,TRBJ2-7
CSARDRRGFGRGYTF,TGCAGTGCTAGAGATAGGCGGGGCTTTGGACGCGGCTACACCTTC,TRBV20-1,-,few,TRBJ1-2
CASSSFRDGSYEQYF,TGCGCCAGCAGCTCCTTTAGGGACGGCTCCTACGAGCAGTACTTC,TRBV5-1,-,-,TRBJ2-7
CASSPGGTNIQYF,TGTGCCAGCAGCCCAGGGGGCACGAACATTCAGTACTTC,TRBV5-4,TRBD1,-,TRBJ2-4
CASSQGARGNEQFF,TGTGCCAGCAGTCAGGGCGCGCGGGGCAATGAGCAGTTCTTC,TRBV21-1,-,-,TRBJ2-1
CASGLVRQLGDEQFF,TGTGCTAGTGGTTTGGTACGACAACTAGGGGATGAGCAGTTCTTC,TRBV12-5,-,-,TRBJ2-1
CASSQGDRGKETQYF,TGCGCCAGCAGCCAGGGGGACAGGGGAAAAGAGACCCAGTACTTC,TRBV4-1,TRBD1,-,TRBJ2-5
CASTLWGGQETQYF,TGTGCCAGCACCCTATGGGGGGGGCAAGAGACCCAGTACTTC,TRBV7-9,TRBD2,many,TRBJ2-5
CASSMSGGAPTDTQYF,TGTGCCAGTAGTATGAGCGGGGGGGCCCCCACAGATACGCAGTATTTT,TRBV19,TRBD2,few,TRBJ2-3
CASSYGTPAGTEAFF,TGTGCCAGCAGCTACGGGACACCGGCTGGCACTGAAGCTTTCTTT,TRBV6-5,-,-,TRBJ1-1
CASSPSGRGTDTQYF,TGTGCCAGCAGTCCTAGCGGGCGGGGCACAGATACGCAGTATTTT,TRBV12-3/TRBV12-4,TRBD2,few,TRBJ2-3
CASSPRDRVFLGTEAFF,TGTGCCAGCAGCCCGAGGGACAGGGTTTTCTTAGGCACTGAAGCTTTCTTT,TRBV7-9,TRBD1,-,TRBJ1-1
CASSLGYNQETQYF,TGCGCCAGCAGCTTGGGTTACAACCAAGAGACCCAGTACTTC,TRBV5-1,-,few,TRBJ2-5
CASSVVDRADTQYF,TGTGCCAGCAGCGTAGTTGACAGGGCGGATACGCAGTATTTT,TRBV9,TRBD1,-,TRBJ2-3
CSVDWDGSYEQYF,TGCAGCGTCGACTGGGACGGCTCCTACGAGCAGTACTTC,TRBV29-1,-,few,TRBJ2-7
CASSQGPGNTEAFF,TGCGCCAGCAGCCAAGGCCCGGGGAACACTGAAGCTTTCTTT,TRBV4-1,-,few,TRBJ1-1
CASTPYMNTEAFF,TGTGCCAGCACCCCCTATATGAACACTGAAGCTTTCTTT,TRBV6-6,-,-,TRBJ1-1
CASSVGAPQETQYF,TGTGCCAGCAGCGTAGGGGCACCCCAAGAGACCCAGTACTTC,TRBV9,-,-,TRBJ2-5
CSVEGDLAAQYF,TGCAGCGTTGAAGGAGATCTAGCTGCGCAGTATTTT,TRBV29-1,-,-,TRBJ2-3
CASSFDPTAAKLYEQYF,TGTGCCAGCAGCTTCGACCCCACAGCCGCGAAGCTCTACGAGCAGTACTTC,TRBV7-6,-,-,TRBJ2-7
CASSQDPSGGATGELFF,TGCGCCAGCAGCCAAGATCCTAGCGGGGGGGCAACCGGGGAGCTGTTTTTT,TRBV4-1,TRBD2,few,TRBJ2-2
CASSSHRDHRRVGEQFF,TGTGCCAGCAGCTCCCACCGGGACCACCGACGAGTGGGTGAGCAGTTCTTC,TRBV11-2,-,-,TRBJ2-1
CATGTRGGGRFF,TGTGCCACCGGGACTAGAGGGGGGGGTCGGTTCTTC,TRBV27,TRBD2,large,TRBJ2-1
CASSIGQFQETQYF,TGTGCCAGCAGCATCGGGCAGTTCCAAGAGACCCAGTACTTC,TRBV7-9,-,few,TRBJ2-5
CSVPQIRDRGPYNEQFF,TGCAGCGTCCCTCAGATCCGGGACAGGGGGCCCTACAATGAGCAGTTCTTC,TRBV29-1,TRBD1,-,TRBJ2-1
CASSASGGRPGELFF,TGTGCCAGCAGCGCTAGCGGGGGTAGACCCGGGGAGCTGTTTTTT,TRBV9,TRBD2,-,TRBJ2-2
CASTAGRDTGELFF,TGTGCCAGTACCGCGGGGCGCGACACCGGGGAGCTGTTTTTT,TRBV6-2/TRBV6-3,-,-,TRBJ2-2
CASSPGTGKPQHF,TGTGCCAGCAGCCCCGGGACAGGGAAGCCCCAGCATTTT,TRBV9,TRBD1,many,TRBJ1-5
CASSSLAGGRADTQYF,TGTGCCAGCAGCTCTCTAGCGGGGGGGCGCGCAGATACGCAGTATTTT,TRBV7-9,TRBD2,-,TRBJ2-3
CASSLGSMNTEAFF,TGTGCCAGCAGTTTGGGTAGTATGAACACTGAAGCTTTCTTT,TRBV12-3/TRBV12-4,-,-,TRBJ1-1
CASSPGTGSIQYF,TGCGCCAGCAGCCCCGGGACAGGGAGCATTCAGTACTTC,TRBV4-1,TRBD1,-,TRBJ2-4
CASSYSSGGAVGELFF,TGTGCCAGCAGTTACTCCTCAGGGGGCGCGGTCGGGGAGCTGTTTTTT,TRBV6-5,TRBD1,few,TRBJ2-2
CASSLSGATNEKLFF,TGTGCTAGCAGCTTGTCAGGCGCAACTAATGAAAAACTGTTTTTT,TRBV7-7,-,-,TRBJ1-4
CASSLGPRIQETQYF,TGCGCCAGCAGCTTGGGCCCCAGAATACAAGAGACCCAGTACTTC,TRBV5-1,-,-,TRBJ2-5
CASRSSGSQETQYF,TGTGCCAGCAGATCCAGCGGGTCCCAAGAGACCCAGTACTTC,TRBV12-3/TRBV12-4,-,few,TRBJ2-5
CASSQDKGRYEQYF,TGCGCCAGCAGCCAAGACAAGGGAAGGTACGAGCAGTACTTC,TRBV4-3,-,-,TRBJ2-7
CASSLYSGGFTDTQYF,TGTGCCAGCAGTCTCTACAGCGGGGGGTTCACAGATACGCAGTATTTT,TRBV12-3/TRBV12-4,TRBD2,-,TRBJ2-3
CASSGTAEQYF,TGTGCCAGCAGCGGGACAGCCGAGCAGTACTTC,TRBV11-2,TRBD1,-,TRBJ2-7
CASSLGLLDTGELFF,TGTGCCAGCAGCCTAGGCCTACTCGACACCGGGGAGCTGTTTTTT,TRBV7-3,-,-,TRBJ2-2
CASSYSLEQFF,TGTGCCAGCAGTTACTCGTTGGAGCAGTTCTTC,TRBV6-6,-,-,TRBJ2-1
CASSLGVGFTDTQYF,TGTGCCAGCAGCTTAGGAGTGGGGTTCACAGATACGCAGTATTTT,TRBV7-2,-,-,TRBJ2-3